These T cell receptor beta chains were read from a single sample in a study of blood T cell repertoires in COVID-19. Repertoires were generated with immunoSEQ multiplex PCR, while TCRdb's copy carries only in-frame clones and drops some. In the table there are fewer than 85,000 clones, about nine tenths of which are singletons. Sample: peripheral blood. The receptors were sampled from a human donor in a cohort sampled during active COVID-19. The CDR3 runs from the conserved cysteine through the conserved F or W. Fields, in order: J gene, D gene, V gene, clone size, CDR3 length, CDR3 protein, CDR3 DNA. D genes are given only for firm matches. Size values are once, few and many counts, or a class for expanded clones, and some rows have none.

j_call: TRBJ1-5; d_call: NA; v_call: TRBV30; clone_size: NA; cdr3_length: 13; cdr3_aa: CAWTNRADQPQHF; cdr3_nt: TGTGCCTGGACAAACAGGGCTGATCAGCCCCAGCATTTT
j_call: TRBJ1-4; d_call: NA; v_call: TRBV30; clone_size: NA; cdr3_length: 15; cdr3_aa: CAWLPSGGNREKLFF; cdr3_nt: TGTGCCTGGCTCCCCTCGGGAGGGAACCGTGAAAAACTGTTTTTT
j_call: TRBJ1-5; d_call: TRBD1; v_call: TRBV7-2; clone_size: NA; cdr3_length: 15; cdr3_aa: CASSSQTGTGQPQHF; cdr3_nt: TGTGCCAGCAGCTCCCAGACAGGGACCGGTCAGCCCCAGCATTTT
j_call: TRBJ2-7; d_call: NA; v_call: TRBV21-1; clone_size: once; cdr3_length: 14; cdr3_aa: CASSKGRGAYEQYF; cdr3_nt: TGTGCCAGCAGCAAGGGCAGGGGCGCCTACGAGCAGTACTTC
j_call: TRBJ1-1; d_call: NA; v_call: TRBV19; clone_size: few; cdr3_length: 14; cdr3_aa: CASSIGTPNTEAFF; cdr3_nt: TGTGCCAGTAGTATAGGGACACCGAACACTGAAGCTTTCTTT
j_call: TRBJ1-4; d_call: NA; v_call: TRBV12-3/TRBV12-4; clone_size: NA; cdr3_length: 13; cdr3_aa: CASTWGDSEKLFF; cdr3_nt: TGTGCCAGCACCTGGGGGGACTCAGAAAAACTGTTTTTT
j_call: TRBJ2-1; d_call: NA; v_call: TRBV7-2; clone_size: NA; cdr3_length: 16; cdr3_aa: CASSLEGGEGQDEQFF; cdr3_nt: TGTGCCAGCAGCTTAGAGGGGGGGGAGGGCCAAGATGAGCAGTTCTTC
j_call: TRBJ1-4; d_call: TRBD1; v_call: TRBV30; clone_size: NA; cdr3_length: 14; cdr3_aa: CAWSQGQEREKLFF; cdr3_nt: TGTGCCTGGAGCCAAGGACAGGAGAGAGAAAAACTGTTTTTT
j_call: TRBJ2-2; d_call: TRBD1; v_call: TRBV4-2; clone_size: NA; cdr3_length: 15; cdr3_aa: CASSQVGTVTGELFF; cdr3_nt: TGTGCCAGCAGCCAAGTTGGGACAGTGACCGGGGAGCTGTTTTTT
j_call: TRBJ2-3; d_call: NA; v_call: TRBV4-2; clone_size: NA; cdr3_length: 13; cdr3_aa: CASRDSSTDTQYF; cdr3_nt: TGTGCCAGCAGAGACTCAAGCACAGATACGCAGTATTTT
j_call: TRBJ2-5; d_call: TRBD2; v_call: TRBV6-1; clone_size: NA; cdr3_length: 18; cdr3_aa: CASSENLGTSGRRETQYF; cdr3_nt: TGTGCCAGCAGTGAAAACCTTGGGACTAGCGGGAGAAGGGAGACCCAGTACTTC
j_call: TRBJ2-1; d_call: NA; v_call: TRBV11-2; clone_size: NA; cdr3_length: 16; cdr3_aa: CASSLNQGTHTNEQFF; cdr3_nt: TGTGCCAGCAGCTTGAACCAGGGAACGCACACCAATGAGCAGTTCTTC
j_call: TRBJ2-6; d_call: TRBD1; v_call: TRBV5-8; clone_size: NA; cdr3_length: 16; cdr3_aa: CASSRDRGSGANVLTF; cdr3_nt: TGTGCCAGCAGCCGGGACAGGGGATCTGGGGCCAACGTCCTGACTTTC
j_call: TRBJ1-2; d_call: TRBD1; v_call: TRBV5-1; clone_size: NA; cdr3_length: 15; cdr3_aa: CASSSGQGANYGYTF; cdr3_nt: TGCGCCAGCAGCTCCGGACAGGGAGCTAACTATGGCTACACCTTC
j_call: TRBJ2-3; d_call: TRBD2; v_call: TRBV3-1/TRBV3-2; clone_size: NA; cdr3_length: 15; cdr3_aa: CASSQAGGLTDTQYF; cdr3_nt: TGTGCCAGCAGCCAAGCGGGGGGGCTCACAGATACGCAGTATTTT
j_call: TRBJ1-2; d_call: TRBD1; v_call: TRBV2; clone_size: NA; cdr3_length: 13; cdr3_aa: CARRTTGLYGYTF; cdr3_nt: TGTGCCAGGAGAACGACAGGGCTCTATGGCTACACCTTC
j_call: TRBJ1-2; d_call: NA; v_call: TRBV19; clone_size: NA; cdr3_length: 13; cdr3_aa: CASNHPQGHGYTF; cdr3_nt: TGTGCCTCAAATCACCCCCAGGGGCACGGCTACACCTTC
j_call: TRBJ1-2; d_call: TRBD1; v_call: TRBV7-3; clone_size: NA; cdr3_length: 15; cdr3_aa: CASSLNGQDGTGYTF; cdr3_nt: TGTGCCAGCAGCTTAAACGGACAGGACGGTACTGGCTACACCTTC
j_call: TRBJ1-5; d_call: NA; v_call: TRBV20-1; clone_size: NA; cdr3_length: 15; cdr3_aa: CSASERQVPNQPQHF; cdr3_nt: TGCAGTGCTAGTGAGCGACAGGTTCCTAATCAGCCCCAGCATTTT
j_call: TRBJ1-1; d_call: TRBD1; v_call: TRBV7-2; clone_size: NA; cdr3_length: 18; cdr3_aa: CASSFRHWTGVMNTEAFF; cdr3_nt: TGTGCCAGCAGCTTCAGACATTGGACAGGAGTCATGAACACTGAAGCTTTCTTT
j_call: TRBJ1-1; d_call: NA; v_call: TRBV18; clone_size: once; cdr3_length: 13; cdr3_aa: CASSRAANAEAFF; cdr3_nt: TGTGCCAGCTCACGTGCCGCGAACGCTGAAGCTTTCTTT
j_call: TRBJ1-2; d_call: NA; v_call: TRBV19; clone_size: NA; cdr3_length: 14; cdr3_aa: CASKGQLNNYGYTF; cdr3_nt: TGTGCCAGCAAAGGACAGCTAAATAACTATGGCTACACCTTC
j_call: TRBJ1-4; d_call: TRBD1; v_call: TRBV6-1; clone_size: NA; cdr3_length: 14; cdr3_aa: CASSEGQGNEKLFF; cdr3_nt: TGTGCCAGCAGTGAAGGACAGGGTAATGAAAAACTGTTTTTT
j_call: TRBJ1-1; d_call: TRBD1; v_call: TRBV19; clone_size: NA; cdr3_length: 15; cdr3_aa: CASSPRDREGTEAFF; cdr3_nt: TGTGCCAGTAGTCCCCGGGACAGGGAGGGTACTGAAGCTTTCTTT
j_call: TRBJ1-6; d_call: TRBD1; v_call: TRBV5-1; clone_size: once; cdr3_length: 15; cdr3_aa: CASSPGDREDSPLHF; cdr3_nt: TGCGCCAGCAGCCCGGGGGACAGGGAAGATTCACCCCTCCACTTT
j_call: TRBJ1-3; d_call: NA; v_call: TRBV7-2; clone_size: once; cdr3_length: 15; cdr3_aa: CASSLVGSEEHTIYF; cdr3_nt: TGTGCCAGCAGCTTAGTAGGCAGTGAGGAGCACACCATATATTTT